This entry is about one T cell receptor beta chain. These data come from a study of blood T cell repertoires in COVID-19. Overall study context: Researchers got acute and convalescent COVID-19 samples from the United States, Italy and Spain.

Authors' analysis steps: From reference gene primer amplification, estimates of nucleated cell counts were derived. Libraries were prepared by immunoSEQ multiplex PCR; TCRdb keeps only in-frame clonotypes and omits some of them. The DNA was the basis for D and trimming; V, J and clone size are from that table. This table has 150,000 to 200,000 clones, 88% appearing once. CDR1 and CDR2 from the germline V gene are SNHLY and FYNNEI. The CDR3 extends over 14 amino acids. V dropped 4 bases and J dropped 3 bases, with 12 bases sitting between them. V usage is TRBV2 and J usage is TRBJ1-1; D remains unclear. This TCR derives from a man aged 55 to 70 with acute or convalescent COVID-19. The material sequenced was peripheral blood. Here the CDR3 reads CASSAQRKDTEAFF. The DNA for the CDR3 is TGTGCCAGCAGTGCACAGCGGAAGGACACTGAAGCTTTCTTT.